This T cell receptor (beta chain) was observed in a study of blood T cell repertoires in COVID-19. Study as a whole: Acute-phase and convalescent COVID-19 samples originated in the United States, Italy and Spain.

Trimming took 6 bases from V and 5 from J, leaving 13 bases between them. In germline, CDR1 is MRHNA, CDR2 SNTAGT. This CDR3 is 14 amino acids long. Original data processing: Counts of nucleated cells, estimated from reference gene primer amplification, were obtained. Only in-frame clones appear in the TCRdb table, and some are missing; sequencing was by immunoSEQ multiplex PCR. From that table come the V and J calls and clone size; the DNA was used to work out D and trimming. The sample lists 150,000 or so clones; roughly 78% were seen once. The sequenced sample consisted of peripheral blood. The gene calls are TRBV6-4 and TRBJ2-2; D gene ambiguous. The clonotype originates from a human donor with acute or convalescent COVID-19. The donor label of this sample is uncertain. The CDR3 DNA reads TGTGCCAGCAGCCGGAACAGAGATACCGGGGAGCTGTTTTTT. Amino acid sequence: CASSRNRDTGELFF.